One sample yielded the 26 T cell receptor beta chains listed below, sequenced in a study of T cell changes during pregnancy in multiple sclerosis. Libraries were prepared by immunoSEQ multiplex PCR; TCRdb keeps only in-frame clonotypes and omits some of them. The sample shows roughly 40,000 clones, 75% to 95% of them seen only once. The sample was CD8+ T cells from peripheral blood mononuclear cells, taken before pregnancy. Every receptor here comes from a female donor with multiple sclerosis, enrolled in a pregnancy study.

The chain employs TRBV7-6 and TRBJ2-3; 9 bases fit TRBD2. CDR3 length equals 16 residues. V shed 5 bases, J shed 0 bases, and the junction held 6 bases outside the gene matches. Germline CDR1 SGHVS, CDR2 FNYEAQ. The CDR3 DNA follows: TGTGCCAGCAGCGCAAGACTAGCGGCAAGCACAGATACGCAGTATTTT. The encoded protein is CASSARLAASTDTQYF.

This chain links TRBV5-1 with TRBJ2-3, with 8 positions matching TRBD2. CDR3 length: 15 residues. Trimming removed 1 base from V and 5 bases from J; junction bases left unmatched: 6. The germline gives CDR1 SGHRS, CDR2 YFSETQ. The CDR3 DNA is TGCGCCAGCAGCTTGTACCCTAGCGGGCGAGATACGCAGTATTTT. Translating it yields CASSLYPSGRDTQYF.

The CDR3 DNA follows: TGTGCCAGCAGTTTCCAATCAACCTACGAGCAGTACTTC. Amino acids: CASSFQSTYEQYF. The J gene is TRBJ2-7, the V gene TRBV27, with no clear D. The CDR3 is 13 residues long. Looked up from germline, CDR1 is MNHEY and CDR2 is SMNVEV (reference sequence). V lost 3 bases to trimming and J lost 2 bases, with 8 bases between them.

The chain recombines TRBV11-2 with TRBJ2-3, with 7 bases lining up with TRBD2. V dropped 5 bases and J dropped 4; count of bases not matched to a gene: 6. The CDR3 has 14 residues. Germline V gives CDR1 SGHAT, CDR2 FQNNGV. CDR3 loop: CASSPFGGSDTQYF. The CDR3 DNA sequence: TGTGCCAGCAGCCCGTTCGGGGGGTCAGATACGCAGTATTTT.

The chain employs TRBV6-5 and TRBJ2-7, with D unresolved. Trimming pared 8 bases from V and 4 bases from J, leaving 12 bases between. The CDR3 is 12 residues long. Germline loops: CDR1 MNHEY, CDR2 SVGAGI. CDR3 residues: CASEPSPYEQYF. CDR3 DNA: TGTGCCAGCGAGCCATCCCCTTACGAGCAGTACTTC.

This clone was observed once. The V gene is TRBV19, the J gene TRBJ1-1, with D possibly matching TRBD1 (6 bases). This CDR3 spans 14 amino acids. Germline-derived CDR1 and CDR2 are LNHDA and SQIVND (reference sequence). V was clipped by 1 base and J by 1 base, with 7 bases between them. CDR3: CASSIAGANTEAFF. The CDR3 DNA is TGTGCCAGTAGTATAGCAGGGGCGAACACTGAAGCTTTCTTT.

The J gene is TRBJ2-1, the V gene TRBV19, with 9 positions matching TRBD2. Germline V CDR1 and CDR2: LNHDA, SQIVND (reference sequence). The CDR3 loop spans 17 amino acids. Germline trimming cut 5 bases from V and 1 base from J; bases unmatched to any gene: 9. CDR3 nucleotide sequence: TGTGCCAGTAGTCCTTCCTCGGGACTAGCTTCCTACAATGAGCAGTTCTTC. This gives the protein CASSPSSGLASYNEQFF.

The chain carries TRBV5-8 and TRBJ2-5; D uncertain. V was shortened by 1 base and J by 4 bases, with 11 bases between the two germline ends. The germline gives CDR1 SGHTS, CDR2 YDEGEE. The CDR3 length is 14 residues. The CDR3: CASSLNRNLETQYF. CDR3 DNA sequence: TGTGCCAGCAGCTTGAACAGAAACTTAGAGACCCAGTACTTC. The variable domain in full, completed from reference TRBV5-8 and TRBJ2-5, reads EAGVTQSPTHLIKTRGQQATLRCSPISGHTSVYWYQQALGLGLQFLLWYDEGEERNRGNFPPRFSGRQFPNYSSELNVNALELEDSALYLCASSLNRNLETQYFGPGTRLLVL.

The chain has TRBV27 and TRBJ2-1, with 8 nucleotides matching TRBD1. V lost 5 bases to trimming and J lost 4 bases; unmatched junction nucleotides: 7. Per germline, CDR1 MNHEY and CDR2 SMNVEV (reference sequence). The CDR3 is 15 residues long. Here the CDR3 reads CASSHPGQVYNEQFF. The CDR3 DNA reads TGTGCCAGCAGTCACCCGGGACAGGTATACAATGAGCAGTTCTTC.

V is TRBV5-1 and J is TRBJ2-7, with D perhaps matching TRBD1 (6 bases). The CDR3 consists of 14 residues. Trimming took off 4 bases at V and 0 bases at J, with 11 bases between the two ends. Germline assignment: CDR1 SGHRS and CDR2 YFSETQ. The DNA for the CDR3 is TGCGCCAGCAGCGCCCGGGACAACTCCTACGAGCAGTACTTC. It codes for CASSARDNSYEQYF.

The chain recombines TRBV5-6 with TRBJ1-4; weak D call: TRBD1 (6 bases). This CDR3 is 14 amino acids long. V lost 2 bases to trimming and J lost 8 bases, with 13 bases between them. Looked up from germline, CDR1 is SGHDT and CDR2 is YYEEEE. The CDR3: CASSFAGAREKLFF. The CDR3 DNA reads TGTGCCAGCAGCTTCGCGGGGGCGAGGGAAAAACTGTTTTTT.

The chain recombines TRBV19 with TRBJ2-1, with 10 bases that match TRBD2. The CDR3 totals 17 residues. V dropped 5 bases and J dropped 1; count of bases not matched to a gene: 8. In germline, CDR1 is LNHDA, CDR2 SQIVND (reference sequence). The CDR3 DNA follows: TGTGCCAGTAGTCCGGCTAGCGGGAGTAAGTCCTACAATGAGCAGTTCTTC. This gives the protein CASSPASGSKSYNEQFF.

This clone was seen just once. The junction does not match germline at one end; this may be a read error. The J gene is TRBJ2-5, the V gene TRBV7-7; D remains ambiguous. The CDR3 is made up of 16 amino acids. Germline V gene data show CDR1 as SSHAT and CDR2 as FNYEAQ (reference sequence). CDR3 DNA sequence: TGTGCTAGCAGCTTAGAGGCTGGCGGAAGCCAAGAGACCCAGTACTTC. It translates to CASSLEAGGSQETQYF.

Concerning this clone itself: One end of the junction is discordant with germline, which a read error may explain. The CDR3 coding sequence is TGTGCCAGCAGCTACAGTATTAATGAAAAACTGTCTTTT. It is translated as CASSYSINEKLSF. The V and J genes are TRBV5-6 and TRBJ1-4; no clear D. The CDR3 is made up of 13 amino acids. The germline gives CDR1 SGHDT, CDR2 YYEEEE.

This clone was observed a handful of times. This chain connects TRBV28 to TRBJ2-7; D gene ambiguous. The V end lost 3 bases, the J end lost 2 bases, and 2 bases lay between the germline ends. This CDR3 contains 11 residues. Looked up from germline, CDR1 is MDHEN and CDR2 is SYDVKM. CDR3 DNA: TGTGCCAGCAGTTTTACCTACGAGCAGTACTTC. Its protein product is CASSFTYEQYF.

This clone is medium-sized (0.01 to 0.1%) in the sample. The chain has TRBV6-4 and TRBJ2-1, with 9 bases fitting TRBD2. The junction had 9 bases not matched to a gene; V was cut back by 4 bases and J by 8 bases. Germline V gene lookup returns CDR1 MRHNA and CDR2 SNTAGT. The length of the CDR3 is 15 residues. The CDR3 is CASSVGTSSSDEQFF. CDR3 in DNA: TGTGCCAGCAGTGTAGGGACTAGCAGCTCCGATGAGCAGTTCTTC.

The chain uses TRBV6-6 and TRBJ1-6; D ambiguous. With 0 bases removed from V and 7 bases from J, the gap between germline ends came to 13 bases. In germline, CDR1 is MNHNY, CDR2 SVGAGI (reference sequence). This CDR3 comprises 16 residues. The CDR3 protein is CASSYSIGDGNSPLHF. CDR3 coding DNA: TGTGCCAGCAGTTACTCGATAGGAGACGGGAATTCACCCCTCCACTTT.

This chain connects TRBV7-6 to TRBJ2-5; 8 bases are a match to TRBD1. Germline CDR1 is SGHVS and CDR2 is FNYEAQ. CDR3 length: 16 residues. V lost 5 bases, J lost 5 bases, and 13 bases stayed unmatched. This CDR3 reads CASSPLQPGGEETQYF. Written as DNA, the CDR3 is TGTGCCAGCAGCCCGCTTCAGCCAGGGGGCGAGGAGACCCAGTACTTC.

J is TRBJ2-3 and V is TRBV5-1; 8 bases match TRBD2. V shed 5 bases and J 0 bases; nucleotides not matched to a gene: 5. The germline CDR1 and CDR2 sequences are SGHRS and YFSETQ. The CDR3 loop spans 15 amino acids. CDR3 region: CASSRAGGSTDTQYF. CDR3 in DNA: TGCGCCAGCAGTAGGGCGGGAGGAAGCACAGATACGCAGTATTTT.

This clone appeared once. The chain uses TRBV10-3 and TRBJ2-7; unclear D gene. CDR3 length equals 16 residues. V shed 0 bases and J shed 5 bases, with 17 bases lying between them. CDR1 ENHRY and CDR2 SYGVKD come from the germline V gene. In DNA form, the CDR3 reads TGTGCCATCAGTGAGTCGATAGGTCAGCGTAGCCACGAGCAGTACTTC. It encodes CAISESIGQRSHEQYF.

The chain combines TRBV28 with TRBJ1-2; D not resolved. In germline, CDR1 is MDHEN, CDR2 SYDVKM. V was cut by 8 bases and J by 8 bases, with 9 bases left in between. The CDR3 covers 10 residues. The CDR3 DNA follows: TGTGCCAGCTATTCCGGGGGCTACACCTTC. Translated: CASYSGGYTF.

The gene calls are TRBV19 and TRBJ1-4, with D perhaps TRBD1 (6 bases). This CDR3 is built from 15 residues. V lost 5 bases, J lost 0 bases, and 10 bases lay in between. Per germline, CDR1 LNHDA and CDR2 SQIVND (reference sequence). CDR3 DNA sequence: TGTGCCAGTAGTGCCGAGGGGGCAACTAATGAAAAACTGTTTTTT. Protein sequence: CASSAEGATNEKLFF.

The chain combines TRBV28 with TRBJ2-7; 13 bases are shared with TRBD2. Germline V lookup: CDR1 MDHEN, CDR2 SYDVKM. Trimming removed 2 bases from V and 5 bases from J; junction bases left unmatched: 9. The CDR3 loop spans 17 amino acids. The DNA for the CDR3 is TGTGCCAGCAGTTTAGGGACTAGCGGGAAGAGGAGCGACGAGCAGTACTTC. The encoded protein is CASSLGTSGKRSDEQYF.

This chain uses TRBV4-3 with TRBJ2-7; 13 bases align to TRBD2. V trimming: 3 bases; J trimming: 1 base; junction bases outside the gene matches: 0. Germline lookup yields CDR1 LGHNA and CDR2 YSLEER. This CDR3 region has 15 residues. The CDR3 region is CASSQGLAGSYEQYF. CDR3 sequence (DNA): TGCGCCAGCAGCCAGGGACTAGCGGGATCCTACGAGCAGTACTTC.

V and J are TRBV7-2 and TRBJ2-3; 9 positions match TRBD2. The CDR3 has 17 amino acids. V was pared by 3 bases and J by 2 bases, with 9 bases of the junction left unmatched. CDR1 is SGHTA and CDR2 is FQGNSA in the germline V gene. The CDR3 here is CASSLSLAGIATDTQYF. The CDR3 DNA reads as TGTGCCAGCAGCTTGAGTCTAGCGGGGATCGCCACAGATACGCAGTATTTT. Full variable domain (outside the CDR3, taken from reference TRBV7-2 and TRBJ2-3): GAGVSQSPSNKVTEKGKDVELRCDPISGHTALYWYRQSLGQGLEFLIYFQGNSAPDKSGLPSDRFSAERTGGSVSTLTIQRTQQEDSAVYLCASSLSLAGIATDTQYFGPGTRLTVL.

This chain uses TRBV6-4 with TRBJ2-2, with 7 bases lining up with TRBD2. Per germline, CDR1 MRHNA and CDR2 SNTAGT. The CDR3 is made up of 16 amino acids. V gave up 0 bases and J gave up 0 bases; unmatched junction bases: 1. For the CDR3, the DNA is TGTGCCAGCAGTGACTCTAGCGGGTCGAACACCGGGGAGCTGTTTTTT. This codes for CASSDSSGSNTGELFF.